This TCR beta chain was sequenced in a study of shared clonotypes between healthy human individuals. The CDR3 consists of 16 residues. The V gene end was trimmed by 1 base and the J gene end by 3 bases; junction bases not matched to a gene: 6. Germline assignment: CDR1 SEHNR and CDR2 FQNEAQ (reference sequence). This table comes from immunoSEQ multiplex PCR, and its TCRdb copy is limited to in-frame clones, with some not included. Of 2 million to 3 million clones in the sample, roughly 93% are singletons; the top ten hold 0.36%. This rearrangement joins TRBV7-9 to TRBJ2-1; the match to TRBD2 covers 7 bases. The sequenced sample consisted of naive CD4+ T cells from PBMCs. Subset indicated: CD45RA+ positively selected. This TCR derives from a man younger than 35 in good health. Some clones in this sample may be carry-over from other donors' samples. DNA of the CDR3: TGTGCCAGCAGCTTAGTCCCTAGCGGTTACTACAATGAGCAGTTCTTC. As protein: CASSLVPSGYYNEQFF. Based on the CDR3 plus reference TRBV7-9 and TRBJ2-1, the full variable domain is DTGVSQNPRHKITKRGQNVTFRCDPISEHNRLYWYRQTLGQGPEFLTYFQNEAQLEKSRLLSDRFSAERPKGSFSTLEIQRTEQGDSAMYLCASSLVPSGYYNEQFFGPGTRLTVL.